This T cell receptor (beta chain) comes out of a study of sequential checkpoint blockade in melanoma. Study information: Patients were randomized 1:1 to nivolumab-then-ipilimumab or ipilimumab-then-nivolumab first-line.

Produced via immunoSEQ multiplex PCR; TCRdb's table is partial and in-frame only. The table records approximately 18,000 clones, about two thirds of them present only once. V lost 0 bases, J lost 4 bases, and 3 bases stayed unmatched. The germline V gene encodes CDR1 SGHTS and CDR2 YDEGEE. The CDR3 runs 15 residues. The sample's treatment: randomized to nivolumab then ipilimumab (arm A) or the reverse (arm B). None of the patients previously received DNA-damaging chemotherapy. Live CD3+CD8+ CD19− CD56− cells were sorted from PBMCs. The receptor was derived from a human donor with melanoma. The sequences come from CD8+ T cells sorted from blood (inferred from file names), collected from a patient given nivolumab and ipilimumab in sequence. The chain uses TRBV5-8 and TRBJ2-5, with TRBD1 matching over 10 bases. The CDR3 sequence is CASSLGQGAGETQYF. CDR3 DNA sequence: TGTGCCAGCAGCTTGGGACAGGGGGCGGGAGAGACCCAGTACTTC.